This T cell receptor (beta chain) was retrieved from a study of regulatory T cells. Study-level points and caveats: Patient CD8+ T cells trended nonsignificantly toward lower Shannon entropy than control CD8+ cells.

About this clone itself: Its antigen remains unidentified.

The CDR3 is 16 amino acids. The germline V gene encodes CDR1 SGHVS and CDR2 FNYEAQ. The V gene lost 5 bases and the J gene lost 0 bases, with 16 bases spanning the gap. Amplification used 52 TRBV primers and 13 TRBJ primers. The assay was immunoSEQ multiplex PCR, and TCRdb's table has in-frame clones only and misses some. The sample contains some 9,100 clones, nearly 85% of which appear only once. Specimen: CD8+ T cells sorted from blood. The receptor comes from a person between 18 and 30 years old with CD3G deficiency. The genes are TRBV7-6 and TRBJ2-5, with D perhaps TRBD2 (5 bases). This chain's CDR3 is CASSDWAGEDQETQYF. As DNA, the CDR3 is TGTGCCAGCAGCGACTGGGCCGGGGAAGACCAAGAGACCCAGTACTTC.